This record looks at one T cell receptor beta chain sequence and its context. This clonotype was detected ten times or more. Its antigen has not been determined. No base quality information exists; no much larger clone differs at one position. This specimen belongs to a study of Graves' ophthalmopathy and Graves' hyperthyroidism (dated by TCRdb to the late 2010s). With regard to the full study: Peripheral blood was collected at initial diagnosis, prior to any treatment. Once sampling was done, hyperthyroidism patients were given methimazole at a starting dose of 30 mg daily, while ophthalmopathy patients were given high-dose intravenous methylprednisolone. In total, some 130 blood samples were TCR-sequenced: 43 ophthalmopathy, roughly 77 hyperthyroidism and about 17 hyperthyroidism-to-ophthalmopathy patients. The independent validation cohort included approximately 19 hyperthyroidism patients plus 17 patients who later progressed from hyperthyroidism to ophthalmopathy. To tell Graves' ophthalmopathy apart from Graves' hyperthyroidism, and to predict which patients would progress to ophthalmopathy, the study relied on TCR beta repertoire signatures. To explore V-J signatures distinguishing ophthalmopathy from hyperthyroidism, a discovery set of some 100 patients (roughly 45 ophthalmopathy, about 57 stable hyperthyroidism) was enrolled. In six or seven hyperthyroidism patients, the T-cell repertoires found in thyroid tissue were compared with those found in blood. Results the study describes overall, beyond this receptor: In validation, the model predicted ophthalmopathy progression with less than 71% sensitivity and roughly 72% specificity; some twelve predicted patients were CT-confirmed with GO in a median of approximately 6.5 months. Ophthalmopathy was separated from stable hyperthyroidism by the 13-signature model with about 88% sensitivity and roughly 82% specificity in cross-validation and with 80%/75% in the test set. No statistical method was used to predetermine the sample size, and group allocation was not hidden from the investigators. Most expanded thyroid clonotypes with frequency above 0.001 were also detected in blood, suggesting blood repertoires may reflect the thyroid immune response.

TCR beta CDR3 regions were amplified from RNA transcripts for repertoire sequencing. The first round of RT-PCR was done with HTBI primers and the Qiagen OneStep RT-PCR kit, and was followed by a second round of multiplex PCR, then size selection and purification. Libraries were sequenced on an Illumina HiSeq2000 using paired-end 100 bp reads. From the authors' description of their analysis: Reads were processed with SOAPnuke, discarding reads with adapters, uncalled bases, mean Phred below 15, or no exact constant-primer or identifier match. COPE v1.2.5 was used to merge high-quality paired reads. Each unique nucleotide sequence was treated as a clonotype, and MiTCR v1.1 was used to align the clonotypes to the IMGT TRB V, D and J references. Analysis was restricted to V-J combinations with a frequency above 0.0001, which covered just over 98% of repertoires. For each V-J combination, a TCR clonal expansion and chaos score was defined as the ratio of F50 clonal expansion to chaos observed in the TCRdist matrix. Welch's t-statistics and random forest were used to reduce the features to around 13 V-J combinations, which were then used as input to a naive Bayes classifier. The Morisita-Horn index was used to measure how similar the thyroid and blood repertoires were. TCRdb reprocessing: public reads trimmed at Q25 with fastp, clones called with MiXCR, in-frame beta chains kept. One record per CDR3 amino acid sequence lists the most common genes and DNA. TCRdb's processing, not the study's, gives the V and J calls here. The sample table holds 340,000 or so distinct CDR3 sequences, of which 15% to 20% were seen once. Around 12% of the sample belongs to the ten largest clones.

The CDR3 sequence holds 14 residues, the cysteine and phenylalanine included. The only DNA kept is the CDR3, 42 bases in frame from the first base. CDR1 and CDR2 (GTSNPN, SVGIG) derive from the germline V gene (reference sequence). V gives up 2 bases and J gives up 1 base, and the segment between their germline ends measures 11 bases. The ophthalmopathy patients had moderately to severely active disease, with a Clinical Activity Score of 3 or higher, a NOSPECS grade of 4 or higher, and a disease duration of less than 3 months. Patients were excluded if they had other autoimmune diseases, uncontrolled infections, pregnancy or lactation. Clinical symptoms, serum thyroxine, TRAb, thyroid ultrasound and orbital computed tomography were used for diagnosis. Using Ficoll-Paque density gradient centrifugation, PBMCs were isolated from about 9.4 ml of fresh peripheral blood. Trizol reagent was used to extract the total RNA, and its quality was then checked on an Agilent 2100 Bioanalyzer.

Sequencing was carried out using peripheral blood. The sequence is built from TRBV30 and TRBJ1-1; the D gene is perhaps TRBD1, from 5 matching bases. The receptor's source is an adult man with Graves' ophthalmopathy. The CDR3 region has the sequence CAWSRGAGNTEAFF. Here is the DNA: TGTGCCTGGAGTCGAGGGGCGGGGAACACTGAAGCTTTCTTT.